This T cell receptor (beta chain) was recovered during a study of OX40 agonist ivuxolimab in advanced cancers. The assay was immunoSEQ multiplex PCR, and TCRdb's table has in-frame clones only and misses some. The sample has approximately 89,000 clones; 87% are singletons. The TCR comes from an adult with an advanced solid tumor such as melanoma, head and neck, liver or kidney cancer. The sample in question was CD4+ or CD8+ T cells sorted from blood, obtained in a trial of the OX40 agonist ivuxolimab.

The CDR3 reads CASSPLGEGTGNTIYF. CDR3 DNA sequence: TGTGCCAGCAGCCCCCTCGGGGAGGGAACTGGAAACACCATATATTTT. The chain joins TRBV4-2 to TRBJ1-3; D is uncertain. Trimming pared 4 bases from V and 2 bases from J, leaving 15 bases between. CDR3 length equals 16 residues. The germline gives CDR1 LGHNA, CDR2 YNFKEQ.